These 7 T cell receptor beta chains share one sample of origin, sequenced in a study of blood T cell repertoires in COVID-19. TCRdb keeps only in-frame clones here, not all; method: immunoSEQ multiplex PCR. The sample carries over 75,000 clones, around 86% recorded once. The sequencing sample was made of peripheral blood. The receptors shown here come from a human donor in a cohort sampled during active COVID-19.

This clone came up once. V gene TRBV19 combines with J gene TRBJ1-6; a weak D match, TRBD1 (6 bases). Germline V gene data show CDR1 as LNHDA and CDR2 as SQIVND (reference sequence). CDR3 length equals 14 residues. The V gene lost 6 bases and the J gene lost 9 bases, with 15 bases spanning the gap. The CDR3, as DNA: TGTGCCAGTAGCCCACAGGGTTGGGGTTCACCCCTCCACTTT. It encodes CASSPQGWGSPLHF.

The V and J genes are TRBV30 and TRBJ1-6; TRBD1 matches at 7 bases. The CDR3 length is 15 residues. Germline CDR1 GTSNPN, CDR2 SVGIG (reference sequence). Unmatched junction bases numbered 6, after V lost 0 bases and J lost 7 bases. The CDR3 is CAWSVQGPQNSPLHF. Written as DNA, the CDR3 is TGTGCCTGGAGTGTACAGGGGCCCCAAAATTCACCCCTCCACTTT. The entire variable domain, with the rest obtained from reference TRBV30 and TRBJ1-6, is as follows: SQTIHQWPATLVQPVGSPLSLECTVEGTSNPNLYWYRQAAGRGLQLLFYSVGIGQISSEVPQNLSASRPQDRQFILSSKKLLLSDSGFYLCAWSVQGPQNSPLHFGNGTRLTVT.

V gene TRBV7-8 combines with J gene TRBJ1-6; D is undetermined. The V gene's germline CDR1 is SGHVS and CDR2 FQNEAQ. CDR3 length: 18 amino acids. V shed 0 bases and J shed 0 bases, with 12 bases lying between them. The DNA for the CDR3 is TGTGCCAGCAGCTTAGCGTCAGGCCCTCACTCCTATAATTCACCCCTCCACTTT. Its translation: CASSLASGPHSYNSPLHF.

The chain joins TRBV6-5 to TRBJ2-7; D perhaps matches TRBD1 (5 bases). This CDR3 is built from 14 residues. The germline CDR1 and CDR2 sequences are MNHEY and SVGAGI. V lost 4 bases, J lost 0 bases, and 10 bases lay in between. The chain's CDR3 is CASSSADSSYEQYF. The CDR3, as DNA: TGTGCCAGCAGTTCCGCCGACAGCTCCTACGAGCAGTACTTC.

This chain joins TRBV21-1 and TRBJ2-6; whether TRBD1, the table's D call, matches the DNA was not checked. TRBV21-1 is assigned pseudogene status. This CDR3 is 19 amino acids long. The CDR3 is CASSSHPTLQGSGANVLTF. CDR3 DNA sequence: TGTGCCAGCAGCTCACACCCCACCCTACAGGGTTCCGGGGCCAACGTCCTGACTTTC.

This chain uses TRBV21-1 with TRBJ2-3; TRBD2, as called in the table, went unchecked against the DNA. TRBV21-1 is noted as a pseudogene. The CDR3 runs 16 residues. CDR3 in amino acids: CASSKGTSGATDTQYF. The CDR3 nucleotides read TGTGCCAGCAGCAAGGGGACTAGCGGGGCCACAGATACGCAGTATTTT.

V is TRBV9 and J is TRBJ2-3, with 9 bases fitting TRBD2. The CDR3 runs 18 residues. Trimming cost V 3 bases and J 0 bases; bases outside gene matches: 11. Germline CDR1 is SGDLS and CDR2 is YYNGEE. CDR3 sequence reads: CASSARPGTSYSTDTQYF. The CDR3 DNA follows: TGTGCCAGCAGCGCGAGACCCGGGACTAGCTATAGCACAGATACGCAGTATTTT. Full variable domain (outside the CDR3, taken from reference TRBV9 and TRBJ2-3): DSGVTQTPKHLITATGQRVTLRCSPRSGDLSVYWYQQSLDQGLQFLIQYYNGEERAKGNILERFSAQQFPDLHSELNLSSLELGDSALYFCASSARPGTSYSTDTQYFGPGTRLTVL.